Listed below are T cell receptor beta chains from one sample, sequenced in a study of T cell changes during pregnancy in multiple sclerosis. The data were produced by immunoSEQ multiplex PCR, yet TCRdb's version contains in-frame clones alone and is incomplete. The data show some 83,000 clones, 91% seen once. The sequencing used PBMCs, collected in the first trimester of pregnancy. Source of these receptors: a female donor in good health, serving as a control in a pregnancy study. Some clones in this sample may be carry-over from other donors' samples. CDR3s leave out the opening cysteine and the closing phenylalanine or tryptophan. The order of the fields is J gene, V gene, CDR3 protein.

J gene: TRBJ1-2; V gene: TRBV27; CDR3 protein: ASSMGTGNYGYT
J gene: TRBJ2-1; V gene: TRBV6-4; CDR3 protein: ASSEGTSGDNEQF
J gene: TRBJ2-2; V gene: TRBV10-3; CDR3 protein: AISEAGAANTGELF
J gene: TRBJ1-5; V gene: TRBV10-3; CDR3 protein: AISDLRGSNQPQH
J gene: TRBJ2-3; V gene: TRBV27; CDR3 protein: ASSPWGAGESTDTQY
J gene: TRBJ2-1; V gene: TRBV13; CDR3 protein: ASSRTRGYYNEQF
J gene: TRBJ1-1; V gene: TRBV2; CDR3 protein: ASSVVLQDDPYTEAF
J gene: TRBJ1-5; V gene: TRBV28; CDR3 protein: ASSLPRYSNQPQH
J gene: TRBJ2-7; V gene: TRBV7-2; CDR3 protein: ASTDVLAGLYEQY
J gene: TRBJ1-1; V gene: TRBV28; CDR3 protein: ASSTRQYTEAF
J gene: TRBJ2-3; V gene: TRBV7-2; CDR3 protein: ASSLPGQVSGTQY
J gene: TRBJ2-7; V gene: TRBV27; CDR3 protein: ASSPLSGSLGGEQY
J gene: TRBJ1-3; V gene: TRBV12-5; CDR3 protein: ASGSSGTGTSTIY
J gene: TRBJ1-5; V gene: TRBV19; CDR3 protein: ASTGSNQPQH
J gene: TRBJ2-2; V gene: TRBV2; CDR3 protein: ASSPPPGQGPLF
J gene: TRBJ2-1; V gene: TRBV28; CDR3 protein: ASSSRTSGSYNEQF
J gene: TRBJ2-1; V gene: TRBV15; CDR3 protein: ATTGTGGYNEQF
J gene: TRBJ2-1; V gene: TRBV5-1; CDR3 protein: ASSFGTYREQF
J gene: TRBJ2-2; V gene: TRBV5-1; CDR3 protein: ASSQTGDTGELF
J gene: TRBJ2-5; V gene: TRBV7-2; CDR3 protein: ASSRTSGGETQY
J gene: TRBJ2-1; V gene: TRBV27; CDR3 protein: ASSFPTSGSDEQF
J gene: TRBJ2-1; V gene: TRBV11-2; CDR3 protein: ASSLVSSGSYNEQF
J gene: TRBJ1-5; V gene: TRBV15; CDR3 protein: ATSTGSTGGRNQPQH
J gene: TRBJ2-2; V gene: TRBV29-1; CDR3 protein: SVERNTGELF
J gene: TRBJ1-4; V gene: TRBV4-1; CDR3 protein: ASSHVQGAGGEKLF
J gene: TRBJ2-2; V gene: TRBV5-3; CDR3 protein: ARSLKRLRDTGELF
J gene: TRBJ2-3; V gene: TRBV25-1; CDR3 protein: ATAIAGNTDTQY
J gene: TRBJ1-3; V gene: TRBV28; CDR3 protein: ASSFGLHSGNTIY
J gene: TRBJ1-3; V gene: TRBV14; CDR3 protein: ASSQVTPWGEVLSGNTIY
J gene: TRBJ2-6; V gene: TRBV28; CDR3 protein: ASSRRGQGSGANVLT
J gene: TRBJ2-2; V gene: TRBV12-5; CDR3 protein: ASGLVLAGITGELF
J gene: TRBJ2-7; V gene: TRBV29-1; CDR3 protein: SVEETRTGASYEQY